The clone carrying this TCR beta chain was detected many times. The data belong to a study of T-cell reconstitution after alpha-beta-depleted transplantation in children. Preparation of the TCRbeta library was carried out with unique molecular identifiers. One entry per CDR3 protein results from TCRdb running MiXCR on the PCR reads. The sample lists fewer than 25,000 distinct CDR3 sequences, approximately 11% occurring once. This specimen consisted of PBMCs from the stem cell graft donor, obtained from the stem cell graft. This sequence originates from a human donor who donated a stem cell graft to a child with chronic granulomatous disease.

This CDR3 is CASSDRDLSYEQYF. The CDR3 bases are TGTGCCAGCAGCGACCGGGACCTCAGCTACGAGCAGTACTTC. The V gene is TRBV9, the J gene TRBJ2-7; possibly TRBD1 or TRBD2 for D (5 bases each). Trimming shortened V by 3 bases and J by 3 bases, and 13 bases separated the two germline ends. The CDR3 loop spans 14 amino acids. Germline values: CDR1 SGDLS, CDR2 YYNGEE.